This T cell receptor (beta chain) was observed in a study of T cell responses to AZD1222 COVID-19 vaccine. Study findings and constraints: Donors were chiefly white British, with a greater number of females, and clonal diversity was perhaps underestimated. No repertoire was sampled before or during the peak T cell response, only after it.

As concerns this clone: Its antigen is currently unknown.

The table came from immunoSEQ multiplex PCR; TCRdb's copy has only in-frame clones and leaves some out. The sample holds about 180,000 clones, 85% to 90% seen once. The clonotype originates from an adult in good health. The material was peripheral blood, obtained on day 0 of AZD1222 vaccination.

CDR3 DNA: TGTGCCAGCAGTTCCCACTCGACAGGGGGCGCATCACCCCTCCACTTT. This gives the protein CASSSHSTGGASPLHF. This chain joins TRBV28 and TRBJ1-6, with 10 bases lining up with TRBD1. V gave up 4 bases and J gave up 10 bases; unmatched junction bases: 10. The CDR3 consists of 16 residues. Germline V CDR1 and CDR2: MDHEN, SYDVKM.